The table lists the clone carrying this TCR beta chain with many counts. This entry belongs to a study of early T cells in non-severe SARS-CoV-2 infection. TCRdb re-analysed the 5' RACE reads in MiXCR, keeping a single row per CDR3 protein. The top ten clones hold roughly 8% of a sample with some 30,000 distinct CDR3 sequences, about 3.8% of them seen once. The J segment lost 6 bases and the V segment lost 5 bases, leaving 6 bases of the junction unmatched. Germline V CDR1 and CDR2: DFQATT, SNEGSKA (reference sequence). CDR3 size: 12 residues. This receptor was identified in an adult who was a healthcare worker with PCR-confirmed SARS-CoV-2 infection or an uninfected control (not recorded which). The rearrangement links TRBV20-1 to TRBJ2-7; TRBD1 matches at 8 bases. What was sequenced was whole blood. DNA for the CDR3: TGCAGTGCTGATATAACAGGGGGCGAGCAGTACTTC. Its translation is CSADITGGEQYF.